The 5 T cell receptor beta chains below were found in one sample sequenced in a study of blood T cells in healthy people across ages. A J-beta primer mix and a sample-barcoded 5' primer were used in a second PCR of about 6 to 12 cycles. TCRdb re-called the 5' RACE reads through MiXCR, storing one row per CDR3 protein. The sample holds 800,000 to 1,000,000 distinct CDR3 sequences, 45% to 50% seen once. Sample: blood. These receptors were collected from a man aged 30-40 years in good health.

The CDR3 DNA reads TGTGCCAGCAGTGGGGCAGGGTCAAATGAGCAGTTCTTC. Amino acid sequence: CASSGAGSNEQFF. This chain links TRBV28 with TRBJ2-1, with a weak D call TRBD1 (5 bases). This CDR3 has 13 amino acids. CDR1 and CDR2 from the germline V gene are MDHEN and SYDVKM. V was pared by 5 bases and J by 7 bases, with 12 bases between. The full variable domain, in which reference TRBV28 and TRBJ2-1 provide the parts outside the CDR3, is DVKVTQSSRYLVKRTGEKVFLECVQDMDHENMFWYRQDPGLGLRLIYFSYDVKMKEKGDIPEGYSVSREKKERFSLILESASTNQTSMYLCASSGAGSNEQFFGPGTRLTVL.

The sample holds a few counts of this clonotype. The chain employs TRBV7-2 and TRBJ2-7; the D is unclear. The CDR3 length is 15 residues. Germline values: CDR1 SGHTA, CDR2 FQGNSA. V lost 1 base and J lost 1, with 11 bases in between. CDR3 bases: TGTGCCAGCAGCTTAGAGGCAGGACGGTCCTACGAGCAGTACTTC. Protein product: CASSLEAGRSYEQYF.

This clonotype was counted a few times. The rearrangement uses TRBV20-1 and TRBJ2-3, with unresolved D. The CDR3 extends over 11 amino acids. V lost 5 bases to trimming and J lost 6 bases, with 9 bases between them. From germline, CDR1 is DFQATT and CDR2 SNEGSKA (reference sequence). CDR3 nucleotide sequence: TGCAGTGCTGGGGTTTCCGATACGCAGTATTTT. It encodes CSAGVSDTQYF.

This chain links TRBV5-5 with TRBJ2-7; D is undetermined. V shed 6 bases and J shed 3 bases, with 4 bases lying between them. The germline CDR1 and CDR2 sequences are SGHKS and YYEKEE (reference sequence). This CDR3 is 10 amino acids long. The chain's CDR3 is CASNDYEQYF. CDR3 DNA: TGTGCCAGCAACGACTACGAGCAGTACTTC.

This clonotype was detected many times. This sequence joins TRBV11-2 and TRBJ2-3; 8 positions agree with TRBD2. CDR1 SGHAT and CDR2 FQNNGV come from the germline V gene. The CDR3 covers 14 residues. The junction had 3 bases not matched to a gene; V was cut back by 2 bases and J by 5 bases. Here the CDR3 reads CASSLFGGGDTQYF. Written as DNA, the CDR3 is TGTGCCAGCAGCTTATTCGGGGGGGGAGATACGCAGTATTTT.